The source of this T cell receptor beta chain is a study of blood T cell repertoires in COVID-19. Study in general: Nucleic acid was either cDNA or gDNA, and it came from T cells, B-cell-depleted T cells, or PBMCs.

Germline assignment: CDR1 LGHDT and CDR2 YNNKEL (reference sequence). V trimming: 4 bases; J trimming: 4 bases; junction bases outside the gene matches: 10. The length of the CDR3 is 16 residues. Produced via immunoSEQ multiplex PCR; TCRdb's table is partial and in-frame only. Seen here are 93,000 or so clones, roughly 85% observed once, and the top ten hold roughly 3%. The sequencing sample was made of peripheral blood. The sequence came from a man over 45 in a cohort sampled during active COVID-19. The chain has TRBV3-1 (or the pseudogene TRBV3-2) and TRBJ2-5, with 9 bases lining up with TRBD2. CDR3 DNA: TGTGCCAGCAGCCCCGGAAGGCGGGGGGGCCGAGAGACCCAGTACTTC. It specifies CASSPGRRGGRETQYF.